This T cell receptor (beta chain) was captured in a study of patients and donors after allogeneic stem cell transplantation. The CDR3 is 14 residues long. J lost 7 bases, V lost 6 bases, and 6 bases had no gene match. Germline V gene lookup returns CDR1 DFQATT and CDR2 SNEGSKA (reference sequence). This clonotype has only a few counts. TCRdb redid the calling of the RT-PCR reads with MiXCR, one entry per CDR3 protein. The data hold roughly 960,000 distinct CDR3 sequences, with roughly 18% observed a single time. The chain combines TRBV20-1 with TRBJ2-1; 13 nucleotides line up with TRBD2. Sequencing was done on a sample of blood, either unsorted or a sorted T cell fraction (not recorded which). This sequence originates from a human donor who was either an allogeneic HSCT recipient or a stem cell or donor lymphocyte infusion donor (not recorded which). It is not recorded whose cells these are; they may come from a transplant donor. CDR3 loop: CSAQLAGGPNEQFF. The CDR3 DNA reads TGCAGTGCCCAACTAGCGGGAGGGCCGAATGAGCAGTTCTTC.